One and the same sample provided the 30 T cell receptor beta chains below, sequenced in a study of shared clonotypes between healthy human individuals. Sequenced by immunoSEQ multiplex PCR; TCRdb stores in-frame clones only, minus some. This sample yields 1.5 million to 2.5 million clones, of which about 95% are seen a single time; more than 0.95% belongs to the top ten. Naive CD8 populations comprised CD45RO-negative cells positively selected for CCR7, excluding terminally differentiated effector memory CD45RA+ cells. The sample was naive CD8+ T cells sorted from blood. The receptors here all came from a man younger than 35 in good health.

V usage is TRBV7-9 and J usage is TRBJ2-2; D possibly corresponds to TRBD2 (6 bases). Between the trimmed V and J ends, which lost 5 bases and 5 bases, there was a span of 9 bases. Looked up from germline, CDR1 is SEHNR and CDR2 is FQNEAQ (reference sequence). CDR3 size: 13 residues. CDR3 loop: CASSHGLTGELFF. The CDR3 bases are TGTGCCAGCAGCCATGGACTAACCGGGGAGCTGTTTTTT.

The rearrangement links TRBV2 to TRBJ2-5, with 8 positions matching TRBD1. Germline loops: CDR1 SNHLY, CDR2 FYNNEI. CDR3 length equals 13 residues. J lost 6 bases, V lost 3 bases, and 3 bases had no gene match. CDR3 protein: CASSEDRVKTQYF. The CDR3 DNA reads as TGTGCCAGCAGTGAGGACAGGGTAAAGACCCAGTACTTC.

The chain carries TRBV6-1 and TRBJ2-1; 7 nucleotides line up with TRBD1. The CDR3 sequence is 16 residues long. With V trimmed by 2 bases and J by 6 bases, 10 bases remained unmatched. Germline V gene lookup returns CDR1 MNHNS and CDR2 SASEGT. CDR3 sequence (DNA): TGTGCCAGCAGTGAAAACGACAGGGTGGCGGTCAATGAGCAGTTCTTC. Translated, it gives CASSENDRVAVNEQFF.

The chain combines TRBV27 with TRBJ1-2; TRBD1 matches at 10 bases. The V segment lost 3 bases and the J segment 5 bases; nucleotides outside the gene matches: 6. The CDR3 is 15 amino acids. Germline V gene data show CDR1 as MNHEY and CDR2 as SMNVEV (reference sequence). The CDR3 DNA follows: TGTGCCAGCAGTTTCGGGACAGGGGCGGAGTATGGCTACACCTTC. Translation gives CASSFGTGAEYGYTF.

This chain uses TRBV5-1 with TRBJ2-5; no firm D call. Germline V CDR1 and CDR2: SGHRS, YFSETQ. V was pared by 1 base and J by 1 base, with 5 bases between. This CDR3 is 13 amino acids long. DNA for the CDR3: TGCGCCAGCAGCTTGAGGATCCAAGAGACCCAGTACTTC. Encoded protein: CASSLRIQETQYF.

This clone was seen a single time. This chain joins TRBV5-4 and TRBJ2-2; D is ambiguous. Germline assignment: CDR1 SGHNT and CDR2 YYREEE (reference sequence). V was clipped by 3 bases and J by 8 bases, with 11 bases between them. CDR3 length equals 13 residues. The CDR3 protein is CASSWTSAGELFF. The DNA for the CDR3 is TGTGCCAGCAGCTGGACCTCGGCTGGGGAGCTGTTTTTT. Using reference TRBV5-4 and TRBJ2-2 for the parts outside the CDR3, the full variable domain is ETGVTQSPTHLIKTRGQQVTLRCSSQSGHNTVSWYQQALGQGPQFIFQYYREEENGRGNFPPRFSGLQFPNYSSELNVNALELDDSALYLCASSWTSAGELFFGEGSRLTVL.

The CDR3: CASSLGGHGVDTQYF. The CDR3, as DNA: TGTGCCAGCAGCTTAGGGGGACACGGGGTGGATACGCAGTATTTT. The chain couples TRBV7-9 to TRBJ2-3; D is possibly TRBD1 (6 bases). V was cut by 1 base and J by 6 bases, with 14 bases left in between. Germline V lookup: CDR1 SEHNR, CDR2 FQNEAQ (reference sequence). The CDR3 sequence is 15 residues long.

This clone was seen just once. The chain carries TRBV2 and TRBJ2-2; the D is unclear. The CDR3 covers 13 residues. The V end was cut by 6 bases, the J end by 4 bases, with 9 bases between. Per germline, CDR1 SNHLY and CDR2 FYNNEI. The CDR3, as DNA: TGTGCCAGCAGCCGGGTGGGCACCGGGGAGCTGTTTTTT. This codes for CASSRVGTGELFF.

This clone was counted only a few times. The CDR3 is CASSLIWTGGVGQPQHF. The CDR3 DNA reads TGTGCCAGTAGCCTTATTTGGACAGGGGGCGTTGGGCAGCCCCAGCATTTT. This chain uses TRBV19 with TRBJ1-5; 11 positions agree with TRBD1. This CDR3 comprises 17 residues. Germline trimming cut 6 bases from V and 7 bases from J; bases unmatched to any gene: 14. CDR1 LNHDA and CDR2 SQIVND come from the germline V gene (reference sequence). The full variable domain, in which reference TRBV19 and TRBJ1-5 provide the parts outside the CDR3, is DGGITQSPKYLFRKEGQNVTLSCEQNLNHDAMYWYRQDPGQGLRLIYYSQIVNDFQKGDIAEGYSVSREKKESFPLTVTSAQKNPTAFYLCASSLIWTGGVGQPQHFGDGTRLSIL.

V is TRBV5-6 and J is TRBJ1-5; 8 nucleotides line up with TRBD1. CDR3 length equals 14 residues. J lost 5 bases, V lost 2 bases, and 3 bases had no gene match. CDR1 is SGHDT and CDR2 is YYEEEE in the germline V gene. The CDR3 region is CASSFGTGHQPQHF. CDR3 in DNA: TGTGCCAGCAGCTTCGGGACAGGTCATCAGCCCCAGCATTTT.

The J gene is TRBJ1-1, the V gene TRBV4-1; D possibly corresponds to TRBD1 (5 bases). The CDR3 has 15 residues. The V gene lost 3 bases and the J gene lost 6 bases, with 17 bases spanning the gap. Germline V gene sequence: CDR1 MGHRA, CDR2 YSYEKL. In DNA form, the CDR3 reads TGCGCCAGCAGCCAGGGGCCCCCCTCTCGGGCTGAAGCTTTCTTT. It specifies CASSQGPPSRAEAFF.

Note on this clone: Within the sample, other DNA sequences also encode this same CDR3. The chain is built from TRBV6-1 and TRBJ2-7; unclear D gene. V lost 1 base to trimming and J lost 2 bases, with 12 bases between them. This CDR3 has 15 amino acids. Germline V gene data show CDR1 as MNHNS and CDR2 as SASEGT. CDR3 DNA: TGTGCCAGCAGTGAAGGGCTCGCGGCCACCTACGAGCAGTACTTC. It yields the protein CASSEGLAATYEQYF.

Points on this clone: An end of the junction does not agree with germline; a read error may underlie this. V gene TRBV28 combines with J gene TRBJ2-1; a weak D match, TRBD1 (6 bases). CDR1 MDHEN and CDR2 SYDVKM come from the germline V gene. The CDR3 consists of 11 residues. This CDR3 is CASSLCLTGLF. DNA of the CDR3: TGTGCCAGCAGTTTATGCCTAACAGGGCTCTTC.

The rearrangement uses TRBV30 and TRBJ2-2; unclear D gene. Germline CDR1 reads GTSNPN; CDR2 reads SVGIG (reference sequence). The CDR3 length is 15 residues. The V end was cut by 2 bases, the J end by 5 bases, with 15 bases between. In DNA form, the CDR3 reads TGTGCCTGGAGTCCCCGGCAGGAGTGGACCGGGGAGCTGTTTTTT. The encoded protein is CAWSPRQEWTGELFF.

This chain joins TRBV19 and TRBJ1-1; D is undetermined. CDR3 length equals 14 residues. CDR1 is LNHDA and CDR2 is SQIVND in the germline V gene (reference sequence). Trimming removed 3 bases from V and 4 bases from J, with 12 bases in between. CDR3: CASSITTGLTEAFF. The CDR3 nucleotides read TGTGCCAGTAGTATCACAACCGGTCTCACTGAAGCTTTCTTT.

This clone has more than one count but fewer than ten. The chain is built from TRBV7-9 and TRBJ2-7; D unclear. This CDR3 comprises 16 residues. Germline CDR1 is SEHNR and CDR2 is FQNEAQ (reference sequence). The germline V and J ends were trimmed by 3 bases and 6 bases, with 21 bases remaining between them. CDR3 region: CASSFPVLASFLEQYF. In DNA form, the CDR3 reads TGTGCCAGCAGCTTTCCAGTCCTCGCGTCCTTTCTCGAGCAGTACTTC.

CDR3 residues: CASSRFWDDQETQYF. The CDR3 DNA reads as TGTGCCAGCAGCCGCTTTTGGGATGACCAAGAGACCCAGTACTTC. This sequence joins TRBV6-6 and TRBJ2-5; no clear D gene. The CDR3 extends over 15 amino acids. Germline CDR1 reads MNHNY; CDR2 reads SVGAGI (reference sequence). The ends were cut back, 6 bases at V and 0 bases at J, with 14 bases in the middle.

The chain has TRBV4-2 and TRBJ2-7; the match to TRBD2 covers 9 bases. The V gene end was trimmed by 1 base and the J gene end by 9 bases; junction bases not matched to a gene: 13. Germline V gene data show CDR1 as LGHNA and CDR2 as YNFKEQ. CDR3 length: 16 amino acids. CDR3 protein: CASSQVETSGPLGQYF. The DNA for the CDR3 is TGTGCCAGCAGCCAAGTAGAGACTAGCGGTCCTTTGGGGCAGTACTTC.

As regards this clone: This same CDR3 is encoded by further DNA sequences in the sample. The V and J genes are TRBV7-9 and TRBJ1-3; 7 positions agree with TRBD1. Germline CDR1 and CDR2: SEHNR and FQNEAQ (reference sequence). Trimming removed 6 bases from V and 2 bases from J; junction bases left unmatched: 4. This CDR3 is built from 14 residues. CDR3 in DNA: TGTGCCAGCAGTTCGACAGGGACTGGAAACACCATATATTTT. Its protein product is CASSSTGTGNTIYF.

The chain links TRBV27 to TRBJ2-7; the D call may be TRBD1 or TRBD2 (5 bases each). Germline CDR1 and CDR2: MNHEY and SMNVEV (reference sequence). The V and J ends lost 3 bases and 3 bases respectively, with 12 bases between them. The CDR3 contains 14 residues. CDR3 amino acids: CASSFEGNLYEQYF. For the CDR3, the DNA is TGTGCCAGCAGTTTTGAGGGGAATCTCTACGAGCAGTACTTC.

This clone came up a few times. The gene calls are TRBV6-5 and TRBJ1-2; D is possibly TRBD1 (6 bases). The CDR3 totals 13 residues. The ends were cut back, 7 bases at V and 4 bases at J, with 13 bases in the middle. Germline CDR1 MNHEY, CDR2 SVGAGI. The CDR3 protein is CASTPGHSYGYTF. The CDR3 region has the DNA TGTGCCAGCACCCCGGGACACTCCTATGGCTACACCTTC.

CDR3 protein: CASMGYLNYGYTF. CDR3 nucleotides: TGTGCCAGCATGGGATATCTTAACTATGGCTACACCTTC. This sequence joins TRBV6-1 and TRBJ1-2; D ambiguous. Per the germline V gene, CDR1 is MNHNS and CDR2 is SASEGT. Trimming took 7 bases from V and 1 from J, leaving 10 bases between them. This CDR3 region has 13 residues.

The J gene is TRBJ1-2, the V gene TRBV10-1; TRBD1 matches at 7 bases. CDR1 WNHNN and CDR2 SYGVQD come from the germline V gene (reference sequence). V trimming: 11 bases; J trimming: 8 bases; junction bases outside the gene matches: 8. The CDR3 extends over 11 amino acids. CDR3 in amino acids: CAHEGARGYTF. The CDR3 DNA reads as TGCGCCCACGAGGGGGCGCGAGGCTACACCTTC.

This sequence joins TRBV2 and TRBJ2-3, with 11 bases identical to TRBD2. Germline V gene data show CDR1 as SNHLY and CDR2 as FYNNEI. The V gene end was trimmed by 6 bases and the J gene end by 2 bases; junction bases not matched to a gene: 19. This CDR3 contains 20 residues. The CDR3 bases are TGTGCCAGCAGCGAGGCGGGGCTAGCGGGGGGCAGTCCACCCACAGATACGCAGTATTTT. Translation gives CASSEAGLAGGSPPTDTQYF.

This clone was seen once. The chain uses TRBV4-3 and TRBJ2-1, with 10 bases fitting TRBD2. The germline gives CDR1 LGHNA, CDR2 YSLEER. The CDR3 length is 16 residues. J was trimmed by 7 bases and V by 0 bases; bases with no gene match: 6. CDR3 DNA sequence: TGCGCCAGCAGCCAAGACTGGCCTAGCGGGAGTAATGAGCAGTTCTTC. Its protein product is CASSQDWPSGSNEQFF.

The chain employs TRBV5-1 and TRBJ1-3, with D unresolved. V lost 0 bases and J 0 bases, leaving 7 bases between the germline ends. CDR3 length equals 15 residues. Germline V gene lookup returns CDR1 SGHRS and CDR2 YFSETQ. In nucleotides, the CDR3 is TGCGCCAGCAGCTTGGACGGGGTCTCTGGAAACACCATATATTTT. It specifies CASSLDGVSGNTIYF.

This chain connects TRBV6-1 to TRBJ1-2; 9 bases match TRBD1. The CDR3 totals 14 residues. In germline, CDR1 is MNHNS, CDR2 SASEGT. V shed 7 bases and J 8 bases; nucleotides not matched to a gene: 11. The CDR3: CASTEDRGAGGYTF. The DNA for the CDR3 is TGTGCCAGCACCGAGGACAGGGGCGCGGGAGGCTACACCTTC.

The CDR3 nucleotides are TGTGCCAGCAGTGTCGCCTTGGGGACACACACTGAAGCTTTCTTT. Amino acid sequence: CASSVALGTHTEAFF. The chain carries TRBV25-1 and TRBJ1-1; weak D call: TRBD1 (6 bases). The V end lost 4 bases, the J end lost 3 bases, and 15 bases lay between the germline ends. Per the germline V gene, CDR1 is MGHDK and CDR2 is SYGVNS. This CDR3 has 15 residues.

To note about this clone: The same CDR3 can be traced to other DNA sequences in this sample. J is TRBJ2-6 and V is TRBV9; no definite D call. V was shortened by 0 bases and J by 2 bases, with 6 bases between the two germline ends. Germline CDR1 is SGDLS and CDR2 is YYNGEE. The CDR3 is made up of 15 amino acids. CDR3: CASSVEGTGANVLTF. The CDR3, as DNA: TGTGCCAGCAGCGTAGAAGGGACTGGGGCCAACGTCCTGACTTTC. The complete variable domain, with remaining parts taken from reference TRBV9 and TRBJ2-6, reads DSGVTQTPKHLITATGQRVTLRCSPRSGDLSVYWYQQSLDQGLQFLIQYYNGEERAKGNILERFSAQQFPDLHSELNLSSLELGDSALYFCASSVEGTGANVLTFGAGSRLTVL.

Notes on this clone: Other DNA sequences in this specimen translate into the identical CDR3. The chain joins TRBV11-2 to TRBJ2-1; TRBD2 matches at 9 bases. Looked up from germline, CDR1 is SGHAT and CDR2 is FQNNGV. This CDR3 spans 15 amino acids. J gave up 3 bases and V 1 base, and 1 base lay outside the gene matches. CDR3 sequence reads: CASSLGLADYNEQFF. CDR3 DNA: TGTGCCAGCAGCTTAGGACTAGCGGACTACAATGAGCAGTTCTTC.